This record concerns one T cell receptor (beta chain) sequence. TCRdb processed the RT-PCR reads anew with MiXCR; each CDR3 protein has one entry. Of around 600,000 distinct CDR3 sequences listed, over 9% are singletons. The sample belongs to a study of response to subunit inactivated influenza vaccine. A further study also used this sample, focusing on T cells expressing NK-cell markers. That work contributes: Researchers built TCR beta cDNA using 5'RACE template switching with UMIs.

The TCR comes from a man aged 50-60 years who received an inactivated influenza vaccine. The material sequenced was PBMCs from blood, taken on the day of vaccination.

The CDR3 is CASSAHRGYYNEQFF. The CDR3 region has the DNA TGTGCCAGCAGCGCCCACAGGGGATACTACAATGAGCAGTTCTTC. The chain carries TRBV7-2 and TRBJ2-1, with 7 bases lining up with TRBD1. CDR3 size: 15 residues. Germline V gene lookup returns CDR1 SGHTA and CDR2 FQGNSA. J was trimmed by 3 bases and V by 5 bases; bases with no gene match: 7.